This T cell receptor (beta chain) was documented in a study of blood T cells in healthy people across ages. The CDR3 loop spans 14 amino acids. Trimming stripped 4 bases from V and 3 bases from J, with 12 bases between. Regarding this clonotype: A much larger clone differs by one base, so this may be a read error.

Healthy individuals of Caucasian origin from Russia, aged roughly 6 to 95, served as donors. For every donor, a draw yielded around 9.4 milliliters of peripheral blood. Primed by a sample-barcoded 5' primer and a J-beta primer mix, a second PCR proceeded for roughly 7 to 12 cycles. Tags on each cDNA molecule came from a template-switch adaptor with 12 random nucleotides. TCRdb re-called the 5' RACE reads through MiXCR, storing one row per CDR3 protein. The sample includes around 1,700,000 distinct CDR3 sequences, about 30% of them seen just once. This TCR derives from a young woman in good health. The material sequenced was blood. V and J are TRBV12-3 or TRBV12-4 and TRBJ1-1, with D possibly being TRBD1 (5 bases). The CDR3 DNA reads TGTGCCAGCAGTTGGCAGGGACCCGACACTGAAGCTTTCTTT. Residues: CASSWQGPDTEAFF.